This TCR beta chain was identified in a study of T cell responses to AZD1222 COVID-19 vaccine. Libraries were prepared by immunoSEQ multiplex PCR; TCRdb keeps only in-frame clonotypes and omits some of them. Of over 120,000 clones listed, around nine tenths were seen once; the top ten hold roughly 3.7%. Study findings and constraints: Clonal diversity may have been underestimated in mostly white British donors. At study baseline, merely six AZD1222 recipients were seropositive. Repertoires in all cases were sampled only once the peak T cell response had passed.

In regard to this clone: As yet, its antigen is unknown.

V lost 9 bases to trimming and J lost 5 bases, with 16 bases between them. Germline V gene sequence: CDR1 SNHLY, CDR2 FYNNEI. The CDR3 has 14 residues. The chain combines TRBV2 with TRBJ2-2; D perhaps matches TRBD2 (5 bases). The input for sequencing was peripheral blood, taken on day 0 of AZD1222 vaccination. The clonotype was recovered from an adult in good health. CDR3 DNA: TGTGCCAGTGGACTCAAGGGTGGGACCGGGGAGCTGTTTTTT. It codes for CASGLKGGTGELFF.